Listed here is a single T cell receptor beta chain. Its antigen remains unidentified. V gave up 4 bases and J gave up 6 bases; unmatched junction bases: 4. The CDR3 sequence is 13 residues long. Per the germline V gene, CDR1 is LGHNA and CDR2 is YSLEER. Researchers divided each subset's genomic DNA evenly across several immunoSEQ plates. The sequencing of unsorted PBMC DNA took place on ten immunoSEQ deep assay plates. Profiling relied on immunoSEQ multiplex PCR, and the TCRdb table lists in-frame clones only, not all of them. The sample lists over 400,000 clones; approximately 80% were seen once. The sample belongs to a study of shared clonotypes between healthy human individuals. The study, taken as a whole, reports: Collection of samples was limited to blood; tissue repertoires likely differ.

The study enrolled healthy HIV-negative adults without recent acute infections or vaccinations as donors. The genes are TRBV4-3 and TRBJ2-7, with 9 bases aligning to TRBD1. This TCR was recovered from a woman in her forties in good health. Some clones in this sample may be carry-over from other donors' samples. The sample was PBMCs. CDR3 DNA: TGCGCCAGCAGCCGAGGACAGGGGAGCGAGCAGTACTTC. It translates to CASSRGQGSEQYF.